This T cell receptor beta chain is from a study of T cells after yellow fever vaccination. Findings and limits, study-wide: After the booster, about 95% of CD4 and around nine tenths of CD8 primary-response clones were re-detected.

Germline V lookup: CDR1 SGHAT, CDR2 FQDESV (reference sequence). The CDR3 sequence is 14 residues long. Trimming took 6 bases from V and 6 from J, leaving 18 bases between them. TCR cDNA was made by 5'RACE template switching, adding a universal primer site and UMIs. TCRdb reanalysed the 5' RACE reads using MiXCR and keeps one entry per CDR3 protein. The sample includes about 260,000 distinct CDR3 sequences, about 5.2% seen only once; the top ten take roughly 3.5%. This clonotype was detected only a few times. Its antigen is currently unknown. The sequenced sample was CD4+ T cells sorted from PBMCs, obtained on the day of the yellow fever booster vaccination. J is TRBJ2-7 and V is TRBV11-1, with D uncertain. This receptor was taken from a man younger than 35 who received the YFV17D yellow fever vaccine. The CDR3 spells CASRARTGKVEQYF. The CDR3 DNA follows: TGTGCCAGCAGAGCAAGGACCGGTAAAGTCGAGCAGTACTTC.